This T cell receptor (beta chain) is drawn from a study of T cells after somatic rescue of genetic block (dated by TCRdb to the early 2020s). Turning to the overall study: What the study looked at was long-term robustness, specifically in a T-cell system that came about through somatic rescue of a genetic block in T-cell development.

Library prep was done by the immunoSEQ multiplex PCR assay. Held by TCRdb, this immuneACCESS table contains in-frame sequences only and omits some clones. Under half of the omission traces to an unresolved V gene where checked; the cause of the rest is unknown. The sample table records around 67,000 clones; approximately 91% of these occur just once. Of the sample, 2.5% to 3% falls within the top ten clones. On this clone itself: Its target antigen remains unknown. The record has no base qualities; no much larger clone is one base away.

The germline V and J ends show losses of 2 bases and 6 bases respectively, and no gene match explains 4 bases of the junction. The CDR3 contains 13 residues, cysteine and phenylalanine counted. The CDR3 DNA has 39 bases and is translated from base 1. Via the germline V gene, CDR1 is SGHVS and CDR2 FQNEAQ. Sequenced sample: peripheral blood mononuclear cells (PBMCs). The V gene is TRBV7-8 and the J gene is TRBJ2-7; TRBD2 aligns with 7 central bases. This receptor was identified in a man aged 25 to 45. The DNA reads TGTGCCAGCAGCTTACTCCCGGGGGGCGAGCAGTACTTC. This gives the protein CASSLLPGGEQYF.